This T cell receptor (beta chain) was sequenced in a study of T cell responses to AZD1222 COVID-19 vaccine. Looking at the study overall: Pooled samples include second doses given at about 4 or 12 weeks. Study results and limitations: As reported, nearly half of all spike-specific TCRs target variant regions that are unmutated.

On this clone itself: Its antigen is still unknown.

Measured with immunoSEQ multiplex PCR; TCRdb has only the in-frame clones, and not every one. The data show 150,000 or so clones, about 85% seen once. Germline loops: CDR1 MDHEN, CDR2 SYDVKM. The CDR3 sequence is 14 residues long. The V and J ends lost 2 bases and 3 bases, in that order; junction bases with no gene match: 0. This chain joins TRBV28 and TRBJ2-1, with 8 bases lining up with TRBD2. The source of this sequence is an adult in good health. The source was peripheral blood, collected on day 0 of AZD1222 vaccination. CDR3 region: CASSLAGGYNEQFF. DNA for the CDR3: TGTGCCAGCAGTTTAGCGGGGGGCTACAATGAGCAGTTCTTC. The whole variable domain, filled in from reference TRBV28 and TRBJ2-1, reads DVKVTQSSRYLVKRTGEKVFLECVQDMDHENMFWYRQDPGLGLRLIYFSYDVKMKEKGDIPEGYSVSREKKERFSLILESASTNQTSMYLCASSLAGGYNEQFFGPGTRLTVL.